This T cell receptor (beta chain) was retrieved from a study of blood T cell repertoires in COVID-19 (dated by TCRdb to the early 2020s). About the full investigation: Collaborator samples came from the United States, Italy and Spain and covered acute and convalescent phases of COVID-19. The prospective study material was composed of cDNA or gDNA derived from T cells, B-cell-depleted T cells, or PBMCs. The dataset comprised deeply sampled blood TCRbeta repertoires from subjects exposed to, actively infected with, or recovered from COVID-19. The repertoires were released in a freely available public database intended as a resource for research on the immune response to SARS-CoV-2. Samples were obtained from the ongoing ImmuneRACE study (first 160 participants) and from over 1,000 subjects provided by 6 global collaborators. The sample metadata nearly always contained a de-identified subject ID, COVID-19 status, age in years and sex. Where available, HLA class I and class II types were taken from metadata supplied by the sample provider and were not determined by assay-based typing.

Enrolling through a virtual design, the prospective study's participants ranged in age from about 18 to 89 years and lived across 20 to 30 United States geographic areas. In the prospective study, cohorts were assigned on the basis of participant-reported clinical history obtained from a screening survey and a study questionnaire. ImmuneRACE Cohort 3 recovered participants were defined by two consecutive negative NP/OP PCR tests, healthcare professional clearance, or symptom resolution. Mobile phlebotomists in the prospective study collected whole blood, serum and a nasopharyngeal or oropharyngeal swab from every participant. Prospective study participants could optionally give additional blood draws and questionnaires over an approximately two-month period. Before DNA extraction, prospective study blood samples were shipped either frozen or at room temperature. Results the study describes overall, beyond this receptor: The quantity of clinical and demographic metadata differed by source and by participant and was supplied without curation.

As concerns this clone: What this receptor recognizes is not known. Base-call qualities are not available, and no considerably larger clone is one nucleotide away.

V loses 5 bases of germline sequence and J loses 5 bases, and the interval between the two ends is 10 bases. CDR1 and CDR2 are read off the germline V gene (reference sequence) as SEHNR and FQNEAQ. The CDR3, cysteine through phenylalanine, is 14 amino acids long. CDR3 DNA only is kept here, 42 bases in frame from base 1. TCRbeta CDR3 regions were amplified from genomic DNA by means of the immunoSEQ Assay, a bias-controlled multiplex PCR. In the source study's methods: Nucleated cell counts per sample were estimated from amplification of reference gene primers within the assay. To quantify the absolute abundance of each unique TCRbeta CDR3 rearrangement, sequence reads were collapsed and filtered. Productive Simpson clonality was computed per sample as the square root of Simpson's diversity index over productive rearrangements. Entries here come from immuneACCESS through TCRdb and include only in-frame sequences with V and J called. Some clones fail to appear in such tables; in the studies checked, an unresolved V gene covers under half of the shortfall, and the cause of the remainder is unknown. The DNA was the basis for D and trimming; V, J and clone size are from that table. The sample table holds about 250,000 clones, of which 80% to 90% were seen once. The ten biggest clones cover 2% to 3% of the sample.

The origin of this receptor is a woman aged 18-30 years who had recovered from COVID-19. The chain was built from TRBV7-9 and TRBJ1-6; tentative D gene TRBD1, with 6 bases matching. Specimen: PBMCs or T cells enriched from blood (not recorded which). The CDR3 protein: CASSLGGHNSPLHF. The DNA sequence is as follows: TGTGCCAGCAGCCTGGGGGGGCATAATTCACCCCTCCACTTT.